This T cell receptor beta chain was recorded in a study of T-cell reconstitution after alpha-beta-depleted transplantation in children. Unique molecular identifiers were built into the TCRbeta library. MiXCR, run by TCRdb on the PCR reads, gives a single entry per CDR3 protein. In the table there are 210,000 or so distinct CDR3 sequences, about a tenth of which are singletons. The study, taken as a whole, reports: Several hundred expanded graft clones reportedly supplied alpha-beta T cells about two months after transplant. Some patients owed their high day-60 TCRbeta diversity to surviving recipient T cells and thymic progenitors.

Germline loops: CDR1 WNHNN, CDR2 SYGVQD (reference sequence). CDR3 length equals 16 residues. V gave up 9 bases and J gave up 2 bases, with 23 bases separating them. In regard to this clonotype: Its antigen is unidentified.

The chain links TRBV10-1 to TRBJ2-7, with D perhaps given as TRBD1 or TRBD2 (5 bases each). The specimen was PBMCs, collected before TCRalphabeta/CD19-depleted stem cell transplant. This clonotype was obtained from a child less than two years old with acute myeloid leukemia, due to receive a stem cell transplant. CDR3 DNA sequence: TGCGCCAGTTCGGTGAGACCCGGGACCGCGACCTACGAGCAGTACTTC. Translation gives CASSVRPGTATYEQYF.